The rows below give T cell receptor beta chains drawn from one sample of a study of control samples from healthy donors and cancer patients. Assay: immunoSEQ multiplex PCR; the TCRdb copy retains only in-frame clones and omits some. The sample contains more than 75,000 clones, 70% to 90% of which appear only once. The sequenced material came from PBMCs. The receptors derive from a woman in her sixties or seventies with head and neck cancer. CDR3s include the opening cysteine and the closing phenylalanine or tryptophan. The order of the fields is CDR3 DNA, CDR3 protein, CDR3 length, J gene, V gene, D gene, clone size. A D gene is named only where the DNA matches it firmly. Size is omitted from some rows. Given values are once, few, many or a class for expanded clones.

TGCAGCGTTGAAAGTCATGAAAGTACAGATACGCAGTATTTT,CSVESHESTDTQYF,14,TRBJ2-3,TRBV29-1,-,-
TGTGCCAGCAGCGTCGATGGACAGGGTGGCGAAGCTTTCTTT,CASSVDGQGGEAFF,14,TRBJ1-1,TRBV9,TRBD1,once
TGTGCCAGCACCAAAGAAACTTCGGGAGTAGGCTACGAGCAGTACTTC,CASTKETSGVGYEQYF,16,TRBJ2-7,TRBV5-4,-,-
TGTGCCAGTGGGGGTCAGGGTGTTCAGGAGACCCAGTACTTC,CASGGQGVQETQYF,14,TRBJ2-5,TRBV19,-,-
TGTGCCAGCTCCCCGGGAATGGGTAGCGGGAGATTGGGGTACAATGAGCAGTTCTTC,CASSPGMGSGRLGYNEQFF,19,TRBJ2-1,TRBV9,TRBD2,-
TGTGCCAGCAGCTTATTAGGCGGGGTTTACAATGAGCAGTTCTTC,CASSLLGGVYNEQFF,15,TRBJ2-1,TRBV7-9,-,-
TGTGCCAGCAGTTACCCGGGGGGAACCGGGGAGCTGTTTTTT,CASSYPGGTGELFF,14,TRBJ2-2,TRBV6-6,TRBD2,-
TGTGCCAGCAGCAAGGGACAAGACGATGGGGGTAACTATGGCTACACCTTC,CASSKGQDDGGNYGYTF,17,TRBJ1-2,TRBV5-4,-,-
TGTGCCAGCTCACAAACTAGCGGGAGTAGGTACGAGCAGTACTTC,CASSQTSGSRYEQYF,15,TRBJ2-7,TRBV18,TRBD2,few
TGTGCCAGCAGCCAAGACTTGGGACAGGGAGGTAATTCACCCCTCCACTTT,CASSQDLGQGGNSPLHF,17,TRBJ1-6,TRBV3-1/TRBV3-2,TRBD1,-
TGCGCCAGCAGCCCTAACCCATGGACCCAGGGTGAGACCCAGTACTTC,CASSPNPWTQGETQYF,16,TRBJ2-5,TRBV5-1,-,-
TGTGCCAGTAGTATCGGGAACTACGAGCAGTACTTC,CASSIGNYEQYF,12,TRBJ2-7,TRBV19,-,-
TGTGCCAGCAGCTTAGGCGCGGGACTAGCGGGAAGCACAGATACGCAGTATTTT,CASSLGAGLAGSTDTQYF,18,TRBJ2-3,TRBV11-2,TRBD2,once
TGCGCCAGCAGCCAACATAGCGGGAGAGGGGACAATGAGCAGTTCTTC,CASSQHSGRGDNEQFF,16,TRBJ2-1,TRBV4-1,TRBD2,-
TGTGCCAGCAGCTTCACGGCTCCGGATACGCAGTATTTT,CASSFTAPDTQYF,13,TRBJ2-3,TRBV7-2,-,-
TGCGCCAGCAGCCAACTCTCGATAGCGGGAGAGAGGTACAATGAGCAGTTCTTC,CASSQLSIAGERYNEQFF,18,TRBJ2-1,TRBV4-1,TRBD2,-
TGTGCCAGCAGCGGCGAGGAAGATACGCAGTATTTT,CASSGEEDTQYF,12,TRBJ2-3,TRBV9,-,-
TGTGCCAGCAGTTCCATGACCCCCGCGGGGGGATACGAGCAGTACTTC,CASSSMTPAGGYEQYF,16,TRBJ2-7,TRBV6-5,TRBD2,-
TGTGCCAGCAGGCCGACTAGCGCCTACACAGATACGCAGTATTTT,CASRPTSAYTDTQYF,15,TRBJ2-3,TRBV7-2,TRBD2,-
TGTGCCAGCAGTTTAGGGCTAGCGGGTAACAATGAGCAGTTCTTC,CASSLGLAGNNEQFF,15,TRBJ2-1,TRBV27,TRBD2,-
TGTGCCAGCAGTCCCAGGCTAGCGGGAACCAATGAGCAGTTCTTC,CASSPRLAGTNEQFF,15,TRBJ2-1,TRBV11-3,TRBD2,-
TGCGCCAGCAGCGCGGACAGGGGGCCTAACAATGAGCAGTTCTTC,CASSADRGPNNEQFF,15,TRBJ2-1,TRBV5-1,TRBD1,-
TGTGCCAGCAGTCCCGGACCTAACTATGGCTACACCTTC,CASSPGPNYGYTF,13,TRBJ1-2,TRBV28,-,-
TGTGCCACCAGCAGAGATGGTCCGCAGAACGCTTTCTTT,CATSRDGPQNAFF,13,TRBJ1-1,TRBV15,-,-
TGTGCCAGCAGCGAAAGACTAGTAATCGGGGATGAGCAGTTCTTC,CASSERLVIGDEQFF,15,TRBJ2-1,TRBV7-9,-,-
TGTGCCAGCAGCAGGGACAGGGCTCGGAATGAGCAGTTCTTC,CASSRDRARNEQFF,14,TRBJ2-1,TRBV7-9,TRBD1,-
TGCGCCAGCAGCTTGGAGGGTCTCGGCAGCGGGAGGGCAGATACGCAGTATTTT,CASSLEGLGSGRADTQYF,18,TRBJ2-3,TRBV5-1,TRBD2,-
TGCGCCAGCAGTGATCTAGCGGGAATAAACGAGCAGTACTTC,CASSDLAGINEQYF,14,TRBJ2-7,TRBV10-1,TRBD2,-
TGTGCCAGTAGTATAGGCGGTAGCGGGACCCCAGTTAGCACAGATACGCAGTATTTT,CASSIGGSGTPVSTDTQYF,19,TRBJ2-3,TRBV19,TRBD2,-
TGTGCCAGCAGGGCTAGCGGGGAAGAGACCCAGTACTTC,CASRASGEETQYF,13,TRBJ2-5,TRBV27,TRBD2,-
TGTGCCAGTAGTATAGACAGGGGAGGTTACAATGAGCAGTTCTTC,CASSIDRGGYNEQFF,15,TRBJ2-1,TRBV19,-,-
TGTGCCAGCAGTGTAACCGGGACAGGGGCGATCGGGGAGCTGTTTTTT,CASSVTGTGAIGELFF,16,TRBJ2-2,TRBV6-4,TRBD1,-
TGTGCCAGCAGCCGCGCGTCAGGAAACACCATATATTTT,CASSRASGNTIYF,13,TRBJ1-3,TRBV2,-,-
TGTGCCAGTACGGGAGTGGAGATGAACACTGAAGCTTTCTTT,CASTGVEMNTEAFF,14,TRBJ1-1,TRBV19,-,-
TGCAGCGTTGAAAGGCGACAGGGGGGATCCTACGAGCAGTACTTC,CSVERRQGGSYEQYF,15,TRBJ2-7,TRBV29-1,TRBD1,-
TGTGCCAGCAGTGGGGGTGAGACCCAGTACTTC,CASSGGETQYF,11,TRBJ2-5,TRBV12-3/TRBV12-4,-,-
TGTGCCAGCAACGAGACTAGCGGGAGTTACAATGAGCAGTTCTTC,CASNETSGSYNEQFF,15,TRBJ2-1,TRBV6-5,TRBD2,-
TGTGCCAGCAGCGAGCGGGAGGGCCTGAACATTCAGTACTTC,CASSEREGLNIQYF,14,TRBJ2-4,TRBV27,TRBD2,-
TGTGCCAGCAGCTTATTTGGGGGAAGACAAATCTCAGATACGCAGTATTTT,CASSLFGGRQISDTQYF,17,TRBJ2-3,TRBV7-2,-,-
TGTGCCAGCAGTCTCGGGACACACAATCGAGAAGCTTTCTTT,CASSLGTHNREAFF,14,TRBJ1-1,TRBV28,-,once
TGTGCCAGTAGCTCGACAGCGAACTCCTACGAGCAGTACTTC,CASSSTANSYEQYF,14,TRBJ2-7,TRBV19,-,-
TGTGCCAGCAGCCCCGTGGGCGCCTCCTACGAGCAGTACTTC,CASSPVGASYEQYF,14,TRBJ2-7,TRBV7-9,-,-